This T cell receptor (beta chain) was observed in a study of control samples from healthy donors and cancer patients (dated by TCRdb to the early 2020s). Trimmed from V: 5 bases; trimmed from J: 2 bases; junction bases lacking a gene match: 11. Based on the germline V gene, the CDR1 and CDR2 sequences are SGHAT and FQNNGV. The CDR3 numbers 16 residues from cysteine through phenylalanine. The read is trimmed to its CDR3 DNA, 48 bases read in frame from base 1. As to this clone: Its antigen is still unknown. No base quality information exists; no much larger clone differs at one position.

Library prep was done by the immunoSEQ multiplex PCR assay. The source is immuneACCESS, and TCRdb retained only in-frame sequences with V and J called. Part of the clones is not carried over; for the studies checked, unresolved V genes explain less than half of this, and the remainder is unexplained. Recorded for this sample are about 120,000 clones; about 90% of them occurred a single time. The ten largest account for approximately 37% of the sample. Material for sequencing was blood. The sequence came from a man aged 45 to 65 in good health. The chain links TRBV11-2 with TRBJ1-1; 7 bases in the junction line up with TRBD1. Here is the DNA: TGTGCCAGCAGCCCAGGGACAGTGCTCGATAACACTGAAGCTTTCTTT. Translation gives CASSPGTVLDNTEAFF.